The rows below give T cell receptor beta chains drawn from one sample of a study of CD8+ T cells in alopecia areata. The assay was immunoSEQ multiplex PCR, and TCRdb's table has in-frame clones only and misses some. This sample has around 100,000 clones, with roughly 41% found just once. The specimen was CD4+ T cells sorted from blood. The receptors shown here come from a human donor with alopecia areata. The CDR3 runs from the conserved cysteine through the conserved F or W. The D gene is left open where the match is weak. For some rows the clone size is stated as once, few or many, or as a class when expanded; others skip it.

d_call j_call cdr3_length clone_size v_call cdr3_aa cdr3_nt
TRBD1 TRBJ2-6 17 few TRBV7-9 CASRWTGERSGANVLTF TGTGCCAGCAGGTGGACAGGTGAACGGTCTGGGGCCAACGTCCTGACTTTC
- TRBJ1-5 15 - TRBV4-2 CASSQGIDSNQPQHF TGTGCCAGCAGCCAAGGTATAGATAGCAATCAGCCCCAGCATTTT
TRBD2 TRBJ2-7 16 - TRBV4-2 CASSQVGLAGEYEQYF TGTGCCAGCAGCCAAGTGGGACTAGCGGGAGAATACGAGCAGTACTTC
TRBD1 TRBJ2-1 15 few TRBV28 CASSPFDRVKNEQFF TGTGCCAGCAGTCCTTTCGACAGGGTCAAAAATGAGCAGTTCTTC
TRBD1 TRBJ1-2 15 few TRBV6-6 CASSYDGTGGGGYTF TGTGCCAGCAGTTACGATGGGACAGGGGGAGGTGGCTACACCTTC
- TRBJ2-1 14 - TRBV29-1 CSVEIPESYNEQFF TGCAGCGTTGAAATCCCTGAGAGTTACAATGAGCAGTTCTTC
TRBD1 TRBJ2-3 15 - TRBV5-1 CASSTGQGGGDTQYF TGCGCCAGCAGCACGGGACAGGGCGGTGGAGATACGCAGTATTTT
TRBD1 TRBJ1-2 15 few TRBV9 CASSSSLRGRFGYTF TGTGCCAGCAGCTCATCATTAAGGGGGCGCTTTGGCTACACCTTC
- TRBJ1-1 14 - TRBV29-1 CSAPRGVLNTEAFF TGCAGCGCTCCCCGAGGAGTATTGAACACTGAAGCTTTCTTT
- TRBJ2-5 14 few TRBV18 CASSPPGRRETQYF TGTGCCAGCTCACCACCCGGGAGAAGGGAGACCCAGTACTTC
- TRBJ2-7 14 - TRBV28 CASMPFDASYEQYF TGTGCCAGCATGCCATTTGATGCGTCGTACGAGCAGTACTTC
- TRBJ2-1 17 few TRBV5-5 CASSLGGFWQPYNEQFF TGTGCCAGCAGCTTGGGGGGCTTTTGGCAACCCTACAATGAGCAGTTCTTC
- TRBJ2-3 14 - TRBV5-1 CASRAGSSTDTQYF TGCGCCAGCAGAGCAGGGTCTAGCACAGATACGCAGTATTTT
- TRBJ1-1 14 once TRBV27 CASSPAGTGTEAFF TGTGCCAGCAGTCCCGCAGGGACGGGCACTGAAGCTTTCTTT
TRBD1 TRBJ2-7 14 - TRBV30 CAWRGQGLDYEQYF TGTGCCTGGAGGGGACAGGGCCTCGACTACGAGCAGTACTTC
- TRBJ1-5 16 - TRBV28 CASSLSFGYSNQPQHF TGTGCCAGCAGTCTCTCATTCGGTTATAGCAATCAGCCCCAGCATTTT
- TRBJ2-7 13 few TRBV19 CASNPSRGYEQYF TGTGCCAGTAATCCATCGAGGGGGTACGAGCAGTACTTC
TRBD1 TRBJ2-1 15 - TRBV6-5 CASSKDRGGRNEQFF TGTGCCAGCAGCAAAGACAGGGGTGGCCGCAATGAGCAGTTCTTC
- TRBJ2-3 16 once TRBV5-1 CASSLDPGLGTDTQYF TGCGCCAGCAGCTTGGATCCAGGGTTGGGTACAGATACGCAGTATTTT
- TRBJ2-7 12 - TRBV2 CAITTGEYEQYF TGTGCCATCACAACCGGGGAGTACGAGCAGTACTTC
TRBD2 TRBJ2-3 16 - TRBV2 CASGRTSGQNTDTQYF TGTGCCAGTGGCCGGACTAGCGGACAAAACACAGATACGCAGTATTTT
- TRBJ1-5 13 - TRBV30 CAWSVLGNQPQHF TGTGCCTGGAGTGTATTGGGAAATCAGCCCCAGCATTTT
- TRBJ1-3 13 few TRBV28 CASRQGAGNTIYF TGTGCCAGCAGACAGGGTGCGGGAAACACCATATATTTT
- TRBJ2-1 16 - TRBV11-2 CASSLWPQGGLNEQFF TGTGCCAGCAGCTTATGGCCCCAGGGAGGCTTAAATGAGCAGTTCTTC
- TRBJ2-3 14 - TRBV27 CASNTILRSDTQYF TGTGCCAGCAACACGATTCTAAGGTCCGATACGCAGTATTTT
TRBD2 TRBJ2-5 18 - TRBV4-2 CASSQRGGLAGIGETQYF TGTGCCAGCAGCCAACGAGGGGGACTAGCGGGAATAGGGGAGACCCAGTACTTC
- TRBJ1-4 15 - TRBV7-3 CASSPSQGPNEKLFF TGTGCCAGCAGCCCGTCCCAGGGGCCTAATGAAAAACTGTTTTTT
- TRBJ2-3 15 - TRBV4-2 CASSQAAGGTDTQYF TGTGCCAGCAGCCAAGCTGCAGGGGGCACAGATACGCAGTATTTT
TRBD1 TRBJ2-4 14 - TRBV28 CASRGAGQGIIQYF TGTGCCAGCCGCGGAGCGGGACAGGGAATCATTCAGTACTTC
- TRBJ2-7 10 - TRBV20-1 CSASKYEQYF TGCAGTGCTTCCAAGTACGAGCAGTACTTC
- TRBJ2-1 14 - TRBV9 CASSVAVPANEQFF TGTGCCAGCAGCGTAGCGGTCCCTGCCAATGAGCAGTTCTTC
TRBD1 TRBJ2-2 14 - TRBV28 CASRTRQGGGELFF TGTGCCAGCAGGACCCGACAGGGTGGCGGGGAGCTGTTTTTT
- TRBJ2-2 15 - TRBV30 CAWRGVAAAVGELFF TGTGCCTGGAGGGGGGTAGCGGCCGCTGTCGGGGAGCTGTTTTTT
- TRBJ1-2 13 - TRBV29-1 CSVGTGQGYGYTF TGCAGCGTTGGAACGGGACAAGGTTATGGCTACACCTTC
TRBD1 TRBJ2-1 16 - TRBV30 CAWSFPGTGRRNEQFF TGTGCCTGGAGTTTCCCCGGGACAGGGAGGAGAAATGAGCAGTTCTTC
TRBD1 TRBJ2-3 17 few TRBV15 CATSRDTHRGRTDTQYF TGTGCCACCAGCAGAGATACCCACAGGGGGAGAACAGATACGCAGTATTTT
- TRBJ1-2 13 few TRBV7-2 CASSPPRGDGYTF TGTGCCAGCAGCCCCCCACGGGGGGATGGCTACACCTTC